In its sample, the clone carrying this TCR beta chain was seen a few times. This CDR3 has 11 amino acids. In germline, CDR1 is MNHNY, CDR2 SVGAGI (reference sequence). V lost 2 bases, J lost 8 bases, and 6 bases lay in between. TCRdb reprocessed the 5' RACE reads via MiXCR and lists one record per CDR3 protein. The data show around 47,000 distinct CDR3 sequences, 11% seen once. This record belongs to a study of early T cells in non-severe SARS-CoV-2 infection. Sequencing used whole blood. The receptor comes from an adult who was a healthcare worker with PCR-confirmed SARS-CoV-2 infection or an uninfected control (not recorded which). The V and J genes are TRBV6-6 and TRBJ1-1; D gene ambiguous. CDR3 amino acids: CASSYPPEAFF. CDR3 nucleotide sequence: TGTGCCAGCAGTTACCCCCCCGAAGCTTTCTTT.